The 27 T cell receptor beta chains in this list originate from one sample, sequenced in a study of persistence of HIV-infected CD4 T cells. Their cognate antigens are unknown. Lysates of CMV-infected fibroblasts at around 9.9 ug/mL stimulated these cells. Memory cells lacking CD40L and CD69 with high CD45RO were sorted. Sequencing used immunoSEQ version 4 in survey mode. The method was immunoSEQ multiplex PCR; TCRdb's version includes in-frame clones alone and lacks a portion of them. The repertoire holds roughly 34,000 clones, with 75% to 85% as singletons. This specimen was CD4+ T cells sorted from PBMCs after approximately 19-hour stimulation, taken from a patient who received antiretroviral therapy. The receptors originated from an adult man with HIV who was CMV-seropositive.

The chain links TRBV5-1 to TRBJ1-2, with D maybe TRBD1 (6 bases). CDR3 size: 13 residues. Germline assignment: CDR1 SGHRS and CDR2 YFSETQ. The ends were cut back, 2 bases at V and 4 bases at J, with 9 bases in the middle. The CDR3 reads CASSFTGSYGYTF. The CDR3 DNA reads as TGCGCCAGCAGCTTTACAGGGTCCTATGGCTACACCTTC. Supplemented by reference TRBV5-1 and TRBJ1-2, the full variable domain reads KAGVTQTPRYLIKTRGQQVTLSCSPISGHRSVSWYQQTPGQGLQFLFEYFSETQRNKGNFPGRFSGRQFSNSRSEMNVSTLELGDSALYLCASSFTGSYGYTFGSGTRLTVV.

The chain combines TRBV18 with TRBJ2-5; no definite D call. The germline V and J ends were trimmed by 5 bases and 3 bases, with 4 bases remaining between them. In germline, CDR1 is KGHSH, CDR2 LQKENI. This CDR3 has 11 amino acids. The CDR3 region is CASSKEETQYF. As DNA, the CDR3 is TGTGCCAGCTCAAAGGAAGAGACCCAGTACTTC.

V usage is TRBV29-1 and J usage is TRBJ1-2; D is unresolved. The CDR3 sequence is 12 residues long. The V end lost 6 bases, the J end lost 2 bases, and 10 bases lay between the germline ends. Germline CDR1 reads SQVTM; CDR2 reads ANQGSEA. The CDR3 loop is CSVGRANYGYTF. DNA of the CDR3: TGCAGCGTGGGGAGAGCAAACTATGGCTACACCTTC.

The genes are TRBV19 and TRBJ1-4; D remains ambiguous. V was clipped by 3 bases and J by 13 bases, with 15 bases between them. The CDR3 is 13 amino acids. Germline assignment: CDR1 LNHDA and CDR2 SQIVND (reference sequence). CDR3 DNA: TGTGCCAGTAGTATCGGAACACGGACGAGACTGTTTTTT. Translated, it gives CASSIGTRTRLFF. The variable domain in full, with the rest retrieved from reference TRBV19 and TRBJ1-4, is DGGITQSPKYLFRKEGQNVTLSCEQNLNHDAMYWYRQDPGQGLRLIYYSQIVNDFQKGDIAEGYSVSREKKESFPLTVTSAQKNPTAFYLCASSIGTRTRLFFGSGTQLSVL.

CDR3 DNA sequence: TGTGCCAGCAGCCTCTCGGGGGGGCAAATAGAGACCCAGTACTTC. As protein: CASSLSGGQIETQYF. The chain uses TRBV3-1 (or the pseudogene TRBV3-2) and TRBJ2-5, with TRBD2 matching 8 bases. J was trimmed by 4 bases and V by 4 bases; bases with no gene match: 8. CDR1 is LGHDT and CDR2 is YNNKEL in the germline V gene (reference sequence). This CDR3 has 15 amino acids.

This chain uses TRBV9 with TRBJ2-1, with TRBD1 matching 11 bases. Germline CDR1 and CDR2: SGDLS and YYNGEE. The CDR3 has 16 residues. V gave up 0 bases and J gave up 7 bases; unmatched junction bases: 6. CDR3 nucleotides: TGTGCCAGCAGCGTAGGAGGGACAGGGGGAATGAATGAGCAGTTCTTC. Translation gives CASSVGGTGGMNEQFF.

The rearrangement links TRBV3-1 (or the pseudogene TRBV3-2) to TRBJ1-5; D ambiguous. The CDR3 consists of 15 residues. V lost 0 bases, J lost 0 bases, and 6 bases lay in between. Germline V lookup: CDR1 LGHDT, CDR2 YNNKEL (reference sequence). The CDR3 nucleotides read TGTGCCAGCAGCCAAGATGCCCGTAGCAATCAGCCCCAGCATTTT. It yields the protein CASSQDARSNQPQHF.

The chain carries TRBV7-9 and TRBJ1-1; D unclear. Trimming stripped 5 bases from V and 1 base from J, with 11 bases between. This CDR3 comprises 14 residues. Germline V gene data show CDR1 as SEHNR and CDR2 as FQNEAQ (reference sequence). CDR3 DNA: TGTGCCAGCAGCCCGCACGGGCCGAACACTGAAGCTTTCTTT. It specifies CASSPHGPNTEAFF.

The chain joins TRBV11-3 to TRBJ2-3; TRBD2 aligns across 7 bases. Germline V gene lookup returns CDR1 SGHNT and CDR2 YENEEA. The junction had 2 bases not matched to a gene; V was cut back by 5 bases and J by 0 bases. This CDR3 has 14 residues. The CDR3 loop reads CASSLGGSTDTQYF. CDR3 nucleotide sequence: TGTGCCAGCAGCCTGGGGGGGAGCACAGATACGCAGTATTTT.

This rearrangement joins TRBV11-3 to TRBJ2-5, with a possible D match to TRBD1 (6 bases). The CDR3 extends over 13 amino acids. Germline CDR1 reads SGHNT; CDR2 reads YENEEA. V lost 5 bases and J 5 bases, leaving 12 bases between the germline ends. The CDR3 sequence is CASSHRVGETQYF. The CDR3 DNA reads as TGTGCCAGCAGCCACAGGGTTGGGGAGACCCAGTACTTC.

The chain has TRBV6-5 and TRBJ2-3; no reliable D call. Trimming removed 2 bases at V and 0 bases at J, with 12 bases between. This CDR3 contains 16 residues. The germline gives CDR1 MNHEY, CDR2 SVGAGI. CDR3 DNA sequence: TGTGCCAGCAGTTACGGCAGGCTCTCTAGCACAGATACGCAGTATTTT. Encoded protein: CASSYGRLSSTDTQYF.

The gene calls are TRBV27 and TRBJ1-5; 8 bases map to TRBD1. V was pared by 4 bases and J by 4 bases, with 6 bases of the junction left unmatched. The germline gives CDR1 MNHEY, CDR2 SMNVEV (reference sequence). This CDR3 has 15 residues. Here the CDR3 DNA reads TGTGCCAGCAGTTGGACAGGGTTGGGTAATCAGCCCCAGCATTTT. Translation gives CASSWTGLGNQPQHF.

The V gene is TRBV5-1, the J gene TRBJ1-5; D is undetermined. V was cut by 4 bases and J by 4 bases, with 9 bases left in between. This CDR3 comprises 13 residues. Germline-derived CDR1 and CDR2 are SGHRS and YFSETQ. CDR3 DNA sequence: TGCGCCAGCAGCCCCGAGGGAAATCAGCCCCAGCATTTT. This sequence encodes CASSPEGNQPQHF. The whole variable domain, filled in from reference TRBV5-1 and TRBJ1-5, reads KAGVTQTPRYLIKTRGQQVTLSCSPISGHRSVSWYQQTPGQGLQFLFEYFSETQRNKGNFPGRFSGRQFSNSRSEMNVSTLELGDSALYLCASSPEGNQPQHFGDGTRLSIL.

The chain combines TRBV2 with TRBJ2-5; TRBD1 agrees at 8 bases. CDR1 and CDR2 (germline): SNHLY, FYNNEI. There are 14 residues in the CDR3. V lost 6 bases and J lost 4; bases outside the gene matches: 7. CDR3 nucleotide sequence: TGTGCCAGCAGCTCAGACAGGGGCGGAGAGACCCAGTACTTC. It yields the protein CASSSDRGGETQYF.

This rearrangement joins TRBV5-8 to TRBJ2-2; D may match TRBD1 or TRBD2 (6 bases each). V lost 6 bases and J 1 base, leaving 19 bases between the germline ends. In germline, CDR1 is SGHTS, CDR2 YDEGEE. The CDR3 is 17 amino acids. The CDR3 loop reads CASKPFWGARNTGELFF. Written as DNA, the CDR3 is TGTGCCAGCAAGCCATTTTGGGGGGCGAGGAACACCGGGGAGCTGTTTTTT. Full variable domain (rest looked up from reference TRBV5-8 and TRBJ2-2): EAGVTQSPTHLIKTRGQQATLRCSPISGHTSVYWYQQALGLGLQFLLWYDEGEERNRGNFPPRFSGRQFPNYSSELNVNALELEDSALYLCASKPFWGARNTGELFFGEGSRLTVL.

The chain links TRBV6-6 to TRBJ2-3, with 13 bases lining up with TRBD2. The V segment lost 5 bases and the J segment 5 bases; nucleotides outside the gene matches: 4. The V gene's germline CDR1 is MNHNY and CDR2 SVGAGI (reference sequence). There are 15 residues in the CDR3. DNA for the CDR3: TGTGCCAGCAGTACTAGCGGGGGGGCGGGAGATACGCAGTATTTT. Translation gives CASSTSGGAGDTQYF.

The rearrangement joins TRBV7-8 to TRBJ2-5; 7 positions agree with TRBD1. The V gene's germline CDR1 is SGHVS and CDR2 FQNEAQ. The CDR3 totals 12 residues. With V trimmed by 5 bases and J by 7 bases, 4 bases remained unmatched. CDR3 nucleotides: TGTGCCAGCAGCCCACAGGGGCGGACCCAGTACTTC. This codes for CASSPQGRTQYF.

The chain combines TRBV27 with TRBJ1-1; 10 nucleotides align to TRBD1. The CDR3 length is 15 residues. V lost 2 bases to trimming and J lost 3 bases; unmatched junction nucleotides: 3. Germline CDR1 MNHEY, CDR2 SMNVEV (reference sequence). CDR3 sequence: CASSLQTGGHTEAFF. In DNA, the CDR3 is TGTGCCAGCAGTTTACAGACAGGGGGCCACACTGAAGCTTTCTTT.

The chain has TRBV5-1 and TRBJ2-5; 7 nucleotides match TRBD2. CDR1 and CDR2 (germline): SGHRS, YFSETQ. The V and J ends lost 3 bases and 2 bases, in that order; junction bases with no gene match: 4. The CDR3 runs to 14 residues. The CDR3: CASSSGRGQETQYF. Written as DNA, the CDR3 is TGCGCCAGCAGCTCGGGGCGGGGGCAAGAGACCCAGTACTTC.

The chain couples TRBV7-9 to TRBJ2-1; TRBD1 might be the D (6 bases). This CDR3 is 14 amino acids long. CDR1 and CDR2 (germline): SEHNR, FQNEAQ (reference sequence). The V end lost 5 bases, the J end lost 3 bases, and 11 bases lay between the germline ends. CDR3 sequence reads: CASSGQDSYNEQFF. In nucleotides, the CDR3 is TGTGCCAGCAGCGGTCAGGACAGCTACAATGAGCAGTTCTTC.

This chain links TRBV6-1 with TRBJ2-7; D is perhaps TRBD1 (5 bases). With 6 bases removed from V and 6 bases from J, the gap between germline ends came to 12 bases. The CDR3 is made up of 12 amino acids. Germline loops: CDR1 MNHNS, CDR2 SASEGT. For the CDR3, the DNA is TGTGCCAGCAGGTCCGACAGTTCCGAGCAGTACTTC. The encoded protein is CASRSDSSEQYF.

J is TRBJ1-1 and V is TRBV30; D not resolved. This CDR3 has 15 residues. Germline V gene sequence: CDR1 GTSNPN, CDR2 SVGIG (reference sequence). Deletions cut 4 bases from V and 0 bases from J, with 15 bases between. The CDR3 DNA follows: TGTGCCTGGATCGCGGACTTGTGGATGAACACTGAAGCTTTCTTT. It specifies CAWIADLWMNTEAFF.

CDR3 region: CASSQGGTSGGPSGANVLTF. CDR3 in DNA: TGCGCCAGCAGCCAAGGTGGGACTAGCGGGGGGCCGTCCGGGGCCAACGTCCTGACTTTC. This chain uses TRBV4-3 with TRBJ2-6; the match to TRBD2 covers 15 bases. Germline-derived CDR1 and CDR2 are LGHNA and YSLEER. The trim removed 1 base at V and 4 bases at J, leaving 8 bases unmatched. This CDR3 contains 20 residues.

In nucleotides, the CDR3 is TGTGCCAGCAGTTACTTGGGAGCAACTAATGAAAAACTGTTTTTT. The encoded protein is CASSYLGATNEKLFF. The chain joins TRBV6-6 to TRBJ1-4; D not certain. The CDR3 totals 15 residues. CDR1 is MNHNY, CDR2 SVGAGI, per germline (reference sequence). V lost 1 base and J 0 bases, leaving 6 bases between the germline ends.

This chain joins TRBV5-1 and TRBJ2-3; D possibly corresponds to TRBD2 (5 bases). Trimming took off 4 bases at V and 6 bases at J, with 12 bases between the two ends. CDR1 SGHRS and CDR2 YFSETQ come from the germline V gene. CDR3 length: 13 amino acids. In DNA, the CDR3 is TGCGCCAGCAGCGCGGGCGCACGGGATACGCAGTATTTT. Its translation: CASSAGARDTQYF.

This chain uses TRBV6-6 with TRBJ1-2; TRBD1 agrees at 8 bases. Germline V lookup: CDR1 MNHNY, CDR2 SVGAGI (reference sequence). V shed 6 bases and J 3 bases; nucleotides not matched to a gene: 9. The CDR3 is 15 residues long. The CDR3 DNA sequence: TGTGCCAGCAGGCTCGACAGGGGCTCGGACTATGGCTACACCTTC. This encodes CASRLDRGSDYGYTF.

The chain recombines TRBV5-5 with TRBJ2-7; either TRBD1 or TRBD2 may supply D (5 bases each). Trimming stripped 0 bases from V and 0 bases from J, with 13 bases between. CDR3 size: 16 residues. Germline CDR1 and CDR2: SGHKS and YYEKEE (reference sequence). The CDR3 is CASSLGEGLSSYEQYF. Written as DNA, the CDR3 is TGTGCCAGCAGCTTGGGCGAGGGGCTGTCCTCCTACGAGCAGTACTTC.